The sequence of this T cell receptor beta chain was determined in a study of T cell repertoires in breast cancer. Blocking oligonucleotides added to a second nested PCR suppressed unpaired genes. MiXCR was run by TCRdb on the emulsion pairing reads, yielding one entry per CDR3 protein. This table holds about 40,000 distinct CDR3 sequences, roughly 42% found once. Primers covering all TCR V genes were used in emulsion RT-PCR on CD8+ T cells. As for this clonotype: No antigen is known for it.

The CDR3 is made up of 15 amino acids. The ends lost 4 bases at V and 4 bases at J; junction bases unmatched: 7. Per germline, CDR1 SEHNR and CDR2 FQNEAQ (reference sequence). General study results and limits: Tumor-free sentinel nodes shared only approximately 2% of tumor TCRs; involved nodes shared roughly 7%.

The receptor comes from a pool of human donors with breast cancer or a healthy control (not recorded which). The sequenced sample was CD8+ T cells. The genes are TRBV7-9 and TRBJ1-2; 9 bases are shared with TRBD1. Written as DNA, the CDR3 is TGTGCCAGCAGCTCAGGACAGGGGTTGACCTATGGCTACACCTTC. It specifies CASSSGQGLTYGYTF.